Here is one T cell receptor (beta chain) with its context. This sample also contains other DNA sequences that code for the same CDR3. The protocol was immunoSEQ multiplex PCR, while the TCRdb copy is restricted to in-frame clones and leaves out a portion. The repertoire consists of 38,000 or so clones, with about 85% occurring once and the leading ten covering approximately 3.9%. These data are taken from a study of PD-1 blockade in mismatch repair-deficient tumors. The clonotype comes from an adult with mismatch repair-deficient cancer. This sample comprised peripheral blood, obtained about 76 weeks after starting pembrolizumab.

The CDR3: CASSLGSTGELFF. The CDR3 region has the DNA TGTGCCAGCAGTCTTGGGAGCACCGGGGAGCTGTTTTTT. The chain uses TRBV6-4 and TRBJ2-2; TRBD2 might be the D (5 bases). Trimming removed 5 bases at V and 4 bases at J, with 8 bases between. Germline CDR1 MRHNA, CDR2 SNTAGT. The CDR3 contains 13 residues.